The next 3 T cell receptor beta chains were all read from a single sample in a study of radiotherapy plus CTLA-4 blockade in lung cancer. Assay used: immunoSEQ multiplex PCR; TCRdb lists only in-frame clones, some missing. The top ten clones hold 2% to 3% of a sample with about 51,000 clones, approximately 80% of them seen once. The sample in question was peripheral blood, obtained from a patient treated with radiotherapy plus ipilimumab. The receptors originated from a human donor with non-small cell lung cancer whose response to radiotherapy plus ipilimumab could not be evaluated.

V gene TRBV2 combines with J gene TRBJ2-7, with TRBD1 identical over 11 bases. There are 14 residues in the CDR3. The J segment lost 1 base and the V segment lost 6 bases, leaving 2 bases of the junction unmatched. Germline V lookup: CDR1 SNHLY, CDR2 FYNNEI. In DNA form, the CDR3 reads TGTGCCAGCAGGGGACAGGGGGGATCCTACGAGCAGTACTTC. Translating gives CASRGQGGSYEQYF.

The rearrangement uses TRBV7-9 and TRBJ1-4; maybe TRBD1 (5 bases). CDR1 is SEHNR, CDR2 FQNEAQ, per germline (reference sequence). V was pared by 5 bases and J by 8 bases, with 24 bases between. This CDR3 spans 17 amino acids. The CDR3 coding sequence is TGTGCCAGCAGCCGTCCCCTACCCCAGGGTTCGAAGGAAAAACTGTTTTTT. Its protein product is CASSRPLPQGSKEKLFF.

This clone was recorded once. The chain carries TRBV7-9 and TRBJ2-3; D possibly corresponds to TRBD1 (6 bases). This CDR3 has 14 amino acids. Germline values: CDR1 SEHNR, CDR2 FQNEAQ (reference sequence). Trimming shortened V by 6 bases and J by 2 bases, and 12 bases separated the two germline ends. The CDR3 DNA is TGTGCCAGCAGTCTACAGGGATACACAGATACGCAGTATTTT. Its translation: CASSLQGYTDTQYF. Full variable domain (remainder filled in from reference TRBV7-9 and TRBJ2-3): DTGVSQNPRHKITKRGQNVTFRCDPISEHNRLYWYRQTLGQGPEFLTYFQNEAQLEKSRLLSDRFSAERPKGSFSTLEIQRTEQGDSAMYLCASSLQGYTDTQYFGPGTRLTVL.